The T cell receptor (beta chain) under discussion was sequenced for a study of blood T cell repertoires in COVID-19. Repertoires were generated with immunoSEQ multiplex PCR, while TCRdb's copy carries only in-frame clones and drops some. This table has around 77,000 clones, more than 80% appearing once. Sequencing was performed on peripheral blood. The origin of this receptor is a man older than 75 with acute or convalescent COVID-19.

The CDR3 region is CASSESQGGRGNYGYTF. The CDR3 nucleotides read TGTGCCAGCAGTGAAAGTCAGGGGGGCAGGGGTAACTATGGCTACACCTTC. The chain links TRBV6-1 to TRBJ1-2, with TRBD1 matching 7 bases. CDR1 is MNHNS and CDR2 is SASEGT in the germline V gene. The CDR3 length is 17 residues. V lost 2 bases, J lost 1 base, and 10 bases stayed unmatched.